These 8 T cell receptor beta chains were sequenced from one sample in a study of blood T cell repertoires in COVID-19. TCRdb's copy holds only in-frame clones and misses some; the assay was immunoSEQ multiplex PCR. There are 160,000 or so clones in the sample; roughly 89% occur only once, and 10% to 13% lies in the top ten. Sequencing was performed on peripheral blood. These receptors came from a woman between 70 and 85 years old with COVID-19, enrolled during active disease.

The genes are TRBV5-5 and TRBJ1-5; 7 nucleotides agree with TRBD1. V was pared by 1 base and J by 0 bases, with 10 bases of the junction left unmatched. Germline CDR1 and CDR2: SGHKS and YYEKEE (reference sequence). The CDR3 has 18 residues. The CDR3 DNA reads as TGTGCCAGCAGCTTGTGGTATAGAGGGGGCAATAGCAATCAGCCCCAGCATTTT. Translating it yields CASSLWYRGGNSNQPQHF.

The chain is built from TRBV2 and TRBJ1-2, with 8 positions matching TRBD1. The ends lost 5 bases at V and 6 bases at J; junction bases unmatched: 2. The CDR3 covers 12 residues. Germline lookup yields CDR1 SNHLY and CDR2 FYNNEI. The CDR3 spells CASSTQGDGYTF. Written as DNA, the CDR3 is TGTGCCAGCAGTACACAGGGGGATGGCTACACCTTC.

This clone has only a few counts. J is TRBJ1-1 and V is TRBV9; 8 nucleotides agree with TRBD1. Per the germline V gene, CDR1 is SGDLS and CDR2 is YYNGEE. The CDR3 totals 15 residues. V dropped 4 bases and J dropped 5; count of bases not matched to a gene: 10. The CDR3 nucleotides read TGTGCCAGCAGCATGACCGACAGGGGTGGAACTGAAGCTTTCTTT. Translated: CASSMTDRGGTEAFF.

The chain joins TRBV19 to TRBJ1-6; 9 nucleotides agree with TRBD1. The CDR3 spans 16 residues. The germline gives CDR1 LNHDA, CDR2 SQIVND (reference sequence). The J segment lost 6 bases and the V segment lost 4 bases, leaving 7 bases of the junction unmatched. In nucleotides, the CDR3 is TGTGCCAGTAGTACGCAACAGGGGGCATCTAATTCACCCCTCCACTTT. This encodes CASSTQQGASNSPLHF.

The chain uses TRBV5-1 and TRBJ2-7; a possible D gene is TRBD2 (5 bases). CDR3 length: 14 amino acids. V lost 6 bases, J lost 2 bases, and 15 bases lay in between. Germline CDR1 is SGHRS and CDR2 is YFSETQ. The CDR3 region has the DNA TGCGCCAGCACTTCGCGCCCCGGGGCCTACGAGCAGTACTTC. Translating gives CASTSRPGAYEQYF.

The chain has TRBV29-1 and TRBJ2-7; 7 bases agree with TRBD2. CDR1 and CDR2 from the germline V gene are SQVTM and ANQGSEA. This CDR3 spans 13 amino acids. V lost 0 bases and J lost 1; bases outside the gene matches: 0. CDR3 nucleotides: TGCAGCGTTGAAGAGGGAGGGTCCTACGAGCAGTACTTC. Protein product: CSVEEGGSYEQYF.

In its sample, this clone was seen a few times. Other DNA sequences of this sample code for an identical CDR3. The chain carries TRBV7-3 and TRBJ2-6; D may be TRBD1 (6 bases). Trimming took 3 bases from V and 1 from J, leaving 7 bases between them. Germline V lookup: CDR1 SGHTA, CDR2 FQGTGA. The CDR3 extends over 15 amino acids. Here the CDR3 reads CASSFQGSGANVLTF. The DNA of the CDR3 is TGTGCCAGCAGCTTCCAGGGGTCTGGGGCCAACGTCCTGACTTTC.

The chain joins TRBV3-1 (or the pseudogene TRBV3-2) to TRBJ1-3; possibly TRBD1 for D (5 bases). The CDR3 has 16 residues. The germline V gene has CDR1 LGHDT and CDR2 YNNKEL (reference sequence). V lost 1 base and J 1 base, leaving 11 bases between the germline ends. The CDR3 coding sequence is TGTGCCAGCAGCCAAGCCCTCAGGGAATCTGGAAACACCATATATTTT. This codes for CASSQALRESGNTIYF.